The 10 T cell receptor beta chains below come from one sample, sequenced in a study of control samples from healthy donors and cancer patients (dated by TCRdb to the early 2020s). The method behind the library was the immunoSEQ multiplex PCR assay. Entries here come from immuneACCESS through TCRdb and include only in-frame sequences with V and J called. Some clones fail to appear in such tables; in the studies checked, an unresolved V gene covers under half of the shortfall, and the cause of the remainder is unknown. This sample lists about 170,000 clones; roughly 90% were detected once. The top ten constitute more than 10% of the sample. Sequences were obtained from blood. These receptor sequences come from a man younger than 40 in good health.

The chain employs TRBV4-1 and TRBJ1-2; no firm D call. CDR1 MGHRA and CDR2 YSYEKL come from the germline V gene. The CDR3 is 13 amino acids. V lost 6 bases and J lost 2, with 10 bases in between. CDR3 bases: TGCGCCAGCAGACAGTCCCTGAACTATGGCTACACCTTC. This gives the protein CASRQSLNYGYTF.

V is TRBV9 and J is TRBJ2-1; D uncertain. CDR3 length: 16 amino acids. CDR1 and CDR2 from the germline V gene are SGDLS and YYNGEE. V lost 4 bases, J lost 7 bases, and 21 bases lay in between. The CDR3 reads CASSTLTGVGMNEQFF. The DNA for the CDR3 is TGTGCCAGCAGCACCCTGACTGGGGTGGGGATGAATGAGCAGTTCTTC.

This chain connects TRBV7-7 to TRBJ2-2; either TRBD1 or TRBD2 may fit D (6 bases each). Trimming stripped 8 bases from V and 5 bases from J, with 15 bases between. This CDR3 region has 14 residues. From germline, CDR1 is SSHAT and CDR2 FNYEAQ (reference sequence). The CDR3 sequence is CASGLGGHTGELFF. DNA for the CDR3: TGTGCCAGCGGTTTAGGGGGGCATACCGGGGAGCTGTTTTTT.

The chain combines TRBV28 with TRBJ2-3; D possibly corresponds to TRBD1 (7 bases). Trimming stripped 5 bases from V and 2 bases from J, with 17 bases between. CDR3 length: 16 amino acids. Germline CDR1 is MDHEN and CDR2 is SYDVKM. The chain's CDR3 is CASSHRGGGATDTQYF. The DNA of the CDR3 is TGTGCCAGCAGTCACAGGGGCGGCGGGGCCACAGATACGCAGTATTTT. The whole variable domain, filled in from reference TRBV28 and TRBJ2-3, reads DVKVTQSSRYLVKRTGEKVFLECVQDMDHENMFWYRQDPGLGLRLIYFSYDVKMKEKGDIPEGYSVSREKKERFSLILESASTNQTSMYLCASSHRGGGATDTQYFGPGTRLTVL.

The chain carries TRBV3-1 (or the pseudogene TRBV3-2) and TRBJ2-7, with D unclear. This CDR3 is 12 amino acids long. Germline CDR1 and CDR2: LGHDT and YNNKEL (reference sequence). Trimming took off 5 bases at V and 5 bases at J, with 10 bases between the two ends. The CDR3 loop reads CASSTSPHEQYF. The CDR3 region has the DNA TGTGCCAGCAGCACCTCCCCCCACGAGCAGTACTTC.

V is TRBV7-9 and J is TRBJ1-2, with 7 bases identical to TRBD1. In germline, CDR1 is SEHNR, CDR2 FQNEAQ (reference sequence). CDR3 length: 14 residues. V was clipped by 4 bases and J by 4 bases; unmatched bases: 6. The CDR3, as DNA: TGTGCCAGCAGCTCCGGGGGACAGATCTATGGCTACACCTTC. This codes for CASSSGGQIYGYTF. Drawing the rest from reference TRBV7-9 and TRBJ1-2, the complete variable domain is DTGVSQNPRHKITKRGQNVTFRCDPISEHNRLYWYRQTLGQGPEFLTYFQNEAQLEKSRLLSDRFSAERPKGSFSTLEIQRTEQGDSAMYLCASSSGGQIYGYTFGSGTRLTVV.

The rearrangement joins TRBV6-2 or TRBV6-3 to TRBJ1-5; D unclear. The germline V gene encodes CDR1 MNHEY and CDR2 SVGEGT. This CDR3 has 16 amino acids. The V gene lost 3 bases and the J gene lost 2 bases, with 14 bases spanning the gap. The CDR3 region has the DNA TGTGCCAGCAGTTATGGGAGATCTGTCGGCAATCAGCCCCAGCATTTT. Its protein product is CASSYGRSVGNQPQHF.

The chain employs TRBV12-3 or TRBV12-4 and TRBJ2-1; D remains unclear. This CDR3 spans 11 amino acids. Trimming pared 2 bases from V and 7 bases from J, leaving 3 bases between. The DNA of the CDR3 is TGTGCCAGCAGTTTAAGGAATGAGCAGTTCTTC. It is translated as CASSLRNEQFF.

The genes are TRBV18 and TRBJ2-1, with D possibly TRBD2 on 7 matching bases. CDR3 size: 15 residues. Per the germline V gene, CDR1 is KGHSH and CDR2 is LQKENI. Trimming removed 8 bases from V and 3 bases from J, with 17 bases in between. The CDR3: CASAFGGPFYNEQFF. The CDR3 DNA sequence: TGTGCCAGCGCATTCGGGGGGCCTTTCTACAATGAGCAGTTCTTC.

The chain joins TRBV7-9 to TRBJ2-7, with 7 bases matching TRBD2. CDR1 and CDR2 from the germline V gene are SEHNR and FQNEAQ (reference sequence). The trim removed 4 bases at V and 3 bases at J, leaving 9 bases unmatched. The CDR3 sequence is 15 residues long. The CDR3 sequence is CASSSGGSGLYEQYF. In DNA, the CDR3 is TGTGCCAGCAGCTCCGGGGGTAGCGGGCTCTACGAGCAGTACTTC.